The 29 T cell receptor beta chains below come from one sample, sequenced in a study of blood T cell repertoires in COVID-19. Clones were read by immunoSEQ multiplex PCR, and TCRdb kept only the in-frame ones, dropping some. The table shows some 190,000 clones, with 80% to 90% occurring only once. The sequenced sample consisted of peripheral blood. These receptors were collected from a man aged 30-40 years with acute or convalescent COVID-19.

V gene TRBV2 combines with J gene TRBJ2-1; 7 bases agree with TRBD2. V gave up 2 bases and J gave up 10 bases; unmatched junction bases: 5. This CDR3 has 13 amino acids. CDR1 and CDR2 from the germline V gene are SNHLY and FYNNEI. Written as DNA, the CDR3 is TGTGCCAGCAGTGAATGGGGGGAGGGGGAGCAGTTCTTC. It encodes CASSEWGEGEQFF.

The gene calls are TRBV3-1 (or the pseudogene TRBV3-2) and TRBJ2-6; 7 nucleotides line up with TRBD1. Germline V gene data show CDR1 as LGHDT and CDR2 as YNNKEL (reference sequence). The trim removed 6 bases at V and 4 bases at J, leaving 0 bases unmatched. The CDR3 has 13 amino acids. The CDR3 DNA reads TGTGCCAGCAGGGGACAGGGGGCCAACGTCCTGACTTTC. As protein: CASRGQGANVLTF.

The chain couples TRBV5-1 to TRBJ2-7; 9 nucleotides match TRBD2. The length of the CDR3 is 14 residues. Unmatched junction bases numbered 9, after V lost 5 bases and J lost 6 bases. Germline V gene sequence: CDR1 SGHRS, CDR2 YFSETQ. The DNA of the CDR3 is TGCGCCAGCAGTGGGTTAGCGGGAGAGGGCGAGCAGTACTTC. Amino acids: CASSGLAGEGEQYF. Full variable domain (remainder filled in from reference TRBV5-1 and TRBJ2-7): KAGVTQTPRYLIKTRGQQVTLSCSPISGHRSVSWYQQTPGQGLQFLFEYFSETQRNKGNFPGRFSGRQFSNSRSEMNVSTLELGDSALYLCASSGLAGEGEQYFGPGTRLTVT.

The V call is TRBV28, the J call TRBJ1-2; D not resolved. Trimming removed 3 bases from V and 8 bases from J, with 16 bases in between. Germline V gene sequence: CDR1 MDHEN, CDR2 SYDVKM. CDR3 size: 14 residues. CDR3 bases: TGTGCCAGCAGTTTGGGAAGCCAAACGGGAGGCTACACCTTC. Amino acid sequence: CASSLGSQTGGYTF.

V usage is TRBV28 and J usage is TRBJ2-7, with D tentatively TRBD1 (5 bases). Germline V gene sequence: CDR1 MDHEN, CDR2 SYDVKM. This CDR3 region has 14 residues. The V and J ends lost 6 bases and 3 bases respectively, with 15 bases between them. The DNA for the CDR3 is TGTGCCAGCAGGGCCCTCGGACAAAACTACGAGCAGTACTTC. This sequence encodes CASRALGQNYEQYF. Full variable domain (outside the CDR3, taken from reference TRBV28 and TRBJ2-7): DVKVTQSSRYLVKRTGEKVFLECVQDMDHENMFWYRQDPGLGLRLIYFSYDVKMKEKGDIPEGYSVSREKKERFSLILESASTNQTSMYLCASRALGQNYEQYFGPGTRLTVT.

V usage is TRBV3-1 (or the pseudogene TRBV3-2) and J usage is TRBJ1-2; 7 bases are a match to TRBD1. After removal of 1 base from V and 11 bases from J, the junction contained 13 bases not matched to a gene. This CDR3 has 15 residues. CDR1 and CDR2 from the germline V gene are LGHDT and YNNKEL (reference sequence). The CDR3 bases are TGTGCCAGCAGCCAAGGTGCGACAGGGAGGACCACGTACACCTTC. It translates to CASSQGATGRTTYTF.

The gene calls are TRBV30 and TRBJ1-4, with 7 bases lining up with TRBD1. Trimming removed 1 base from V and 7 bases from J; junction bases left unmatched: 6. This CDR3 comprises 14 residues. Germline assignment: CDR1 GTSNPN and CDR2 SVGIG (reference sequence). CDR3 amino acids: CAWSAGQFSEKLFF. The CDR3, as DNA: TGTGCCTGGAGTGCGGGACAGTTTAGTGAAAAACTGTTTTTT.

This sequence joins TRBV2 and TRBJ2-1, with 9 nucleotides matching TRBD2. Germline V gives CDR1 SNHLY, CDR2 FYNNEI. V gave up 2 bases and J gave up 0 bases; unmatched junction bases: 5. The length of the CDR3 is 17 residues. For the CDR3, the DNA is TGTGCCAGCAGTGAAATAGCGGGAGACACCTCCTACAATGAGCAGTTCTTC. It specifies CASSEIAGDTSYNEQFF.

The gene calls are TRBV9 and TRBJ1-6; 8 nucleotides line up with TRBD1. With V trimmed by 4 bases and J by 7 bases, 7 bases remained unmatched. Germline V gene sequence: CDR1 SGDLS, CDR2 YYNGEE. The CDR3 contains 15 residues. CDR3 coding DNA: TGTGCCAGCAGCCCATCCGGACAGGGAAATTCACCCCTCCACTTT. Its protein is CASSPSGQGNSPLHF.

The sample holds a few counts of this clone. The gene calls are TRBV7-3 and TRBJ1-1; D might be TRBD1 (6 bases). Trimming cost V 4 bases and J 3 bases, with 12 bases left between them. Germline CDR1 SGHTA, CDR2 FQGTGA. CDR3 size: 14 residues. This CDR3 is CASSSSGADTEAFF. The CDR3 DNA is TGTGCCAGCAGCTCGTCAGGGGCGGACACTGAAGCTTTCTTT.

This clone occurred once. V is TRBV28 and J is TRBJ1-2; 9 bases agree with TRBD1. Germline V gives CDR1 MDHEN, CDR2 SYDVKM. The CDR3 totals 14 residues. The junction had 1 base not matched to a gene; V was cut back by 1 base and J by 4 bases. The CDR3: CASSLSTGGYGYTF. The CDR3 nucleotides are TGTGCCAGCAGTTTATCGACAGGGGGCTATGGCTACACCTTC.

V usage is TRBV3-1 (or the pseudogene TRBV3-2) and J usage is TRBJ1-1; possible D gene TRBD1, 5 bases. This CDR3 has 14 residues. V shed 1 base and J shed 5 bases, with 11 bases lying between them. Germline lookup yields CDR1 LGHDT and CDR2 YNNKEL (reference sequence). DNA for the CDR3: TGTGCCAGCAGCCAAGCAGGTCCAGGGACTGAAGCTTTCTTT. Encoded protein: CASSQAGPGTEAFF.

This rearrangement joins TRBV6-5 to TRBJ1-4; 7 nucleotides align to TRBD1. The CDR3 has 14 amino acids. Germline V lookup: CDR1 MNHEY, CDR2 SVGAGI. With 6 bases clipped from V and 2 bases from J, the junction kept 3 bases outside the gene matches. Written as DNA, the CDR3 is TGTGCCAGCAGCAAGGGACAGACTAATGAAAAACTGTTTTTT. It codes for CASSKGQTNEKLFF.

The rearrangement uses TRBV19 and TRBJ2-5, with TRBD1 matching over 9 bases. Germline trimming cut 4 bases from V and 5 bases from J; bases unmatched to any gene: 11. The V gene's germline CDR1 is LNHDA and CDR2 SQIVND (reference sequence). This CDR3 comprises 16 residues. The CDR3 coding sequence is TGTGCCAGTAGTACTGGGCCCGAGACAGGGGGGGAGACCCAGTACTTC. Its translation is CASSTGPETGGETQYF.

This clone was observed a few times. V usage is TRBV4-2 and J usage is TRBJ1-1, with TRBD1 matching over 8 bases. The trim removed 0 bases at V and 6 bases at J, leaving 12 bases unmatched. This CDR3 is built from 17 residues. The germline CDR1 and CDR2 sequences are LGHNA and YNFKEQ. The DNA of the CDR3 is TGTGCCAGCAGCCAAGATTCGTTTGACAGGGGAGGCCCTGAAGCTTTCTTT. Translated, it gives CASSQDSFDRGGPEAFF.

The rearrangement uses TRBV28 and TRBJ2-1; 9 bases are shared with TRBD2. CDR1 and CDR2 from the germline V gene are MDHEN and SYDVKM. The CDR3 length is 16 residues. With V trimmed by 8 bases and J by 3 bases, 11 bases remained unmatched. The CDR3 DNA reads as TGTGCCAGCGGATCACTTAGCGGGGGCAACTACAATGAGCAGTTCTTC. It translates to CASGSLSGGNYNEQFF.

This chain links TRBV9 with TRBJ1-4, with D possibly TRBD1 on 5 matching bases. CDR1 and CDR2 (germline): SGDLS, YYNGEE. V lost 1 base, J lost 5 bases, and 12 bases lay in between. This CDR3 comprises 15 residues. Here the CDR3 DNA reads TGTGCCAGCAGCGTAAAGCAGGGAAGAAATGAAAAACTGTTTTTT. Translation gives CASSVKQGRNEKLFF.

The rearrangement joins TRBV30 to TRBJ1-4, with TRBD1 matching over 11 bases. Looked up from germline, CDR1 is GTSNPN and CDR2 is SVGIG (reference sequence). V lost 8 bases, J lost 8 bases, and 4 bases stayed unmatched. This CDR3 is 12 amino acids long. CDR3 nucleotide sequence: TGTGCCGGACAGGGGGCCAAGGAAAAACTGTTTTTT. It is translated as CAGQGAKEKLFF. Full variable domain (remainder filled in from reference TRBV30 and TRBJ1-4): SQTIHQWPATLVQPVGSPLSLECTVEGTSNPNLYWYRQAAGRGLQLLFYSVGIGQISSEVPQNLSASRPQDRQFILSSKKLLLSDSGFYLCAGQGAKEKLFFGSGTQLSVL.

In this sample, this clone turned up once. J is TRBJ2-1 and V is TRBV24-1, with 14 bases that match TRBD2. After removal of 3 bases from V and 0 bases from J, the junction contained 3 bases not matched to a gene. Germline lookup yields CDR1 KGHDR and CDR2 SFDVKD. CDR3 length: 18 residues. CDR3 protein: CATSDGGLAGDSYNEQFF. CDR3 DNA: TGTGCCACCAGTGATGGGGGACTAGCGGGGGACTCCTACAATGAGCAGTTCTTC.

Only a few counts were recorded for this clone. This chain joins TRBV6-5 and TRBJ1-1, with TRBD1 matching 8 bases. V lost 5 bases to trimming and J lost 10 bases; unmatched junction nucleotides: 6. Germline CDR1 is MNHEY and CDR2 is SVGAGI. The CDR3 is 12 amino acids. CDR3 bases: TGTGCCAGCAGTCCGACGGACAGGGTAGCTTTCTTT. Residues: CASSPTDRVAFF.

The gene calls are TRBV5-6 and TRBJ1-6; 8 bases agree with TRBD1. Germline loops: CDR1 SGHDT, CDR2 YYEEEE. The trim removed 3 bases at V and 6 bases at J, leaving 2 bases unmatched. This CDR3 has 14 amino acids. The CDR3 protein is CASSSGQANSPLHF. The CDR3 nucleotides are TGTGCCAGCAGCTCGGGACAGGCTAATTCACCCCTCCACTTT.

The gene calls are TRBV6-5 and TRBJ1-2; D is uncertain. The CDR3 spans 11 residues. Germline V gene sequence: CDR1 MNHEY, CDR2 SVGAGI. Trimming took 5 bases from V and 8 from J, leaving 9 bases between them. The CDR3 reads CASSLHWGYTF. The DNA of the CDR3 is TGTGCCAGCAGTCTCCACTGGGGCTACACCTTC.

This chain uses TRBV28 with TRBJ2-5; 9 nucleotides match TRBD1. The CDR3 has 15 residues. V lost 6 bases, J lost 5 bases, and 10 bases stayed unmatched. Germline assignment: CDR1 MDHEN and CDR2 SYDVKM. CDR3 nucleotides: TGTGCCAGCAGAGCTACAGGGGGCGCGAAGGAGACCCAGTACTTC. This codes for CASRATGGAKETQYF.

This chain links TRBV24-1 with TRBJ2-3; 10 bases line up with TRBD2. CDR1 and CDR2 (germline): KGHDR, SFDVKD. V was pared by 1 base and J by 4 bases, with 4 bases of the junction left unmatched. This CDR3 contains 16 residues. CDR3 amino acids: CATSDFSAGGPDTQYF. As DNA, the CDR3 is TGTGCCACCAGTGATTTCTCAGCGGGAGGGCCAGATACGCAGTATTTT.

This CDR3 reads CASSEAGGIMNTEAFF. The CDR3 bases are TGTGCCAGCAGTGAGGCGGGAGGCATAATGAACACTGAAGCTTTCTTT. The rearrangement joins TRBV2 to TRBJ1-1; unclear D gene. The length of the CDR3 is 16 residues. Trimming removed 3 bases from V and 0 bases from J, with 14 bases in between. Per germline, CDR1 SNHLY and CDR2 FYNNEI.

This clone was detected only a few times. This chain connects TRBV20-1 to TRBJ2-7; TRBD2 matches at 10 bases. With 3 bases clipped from V and 2 bases from J, the junction kept 4 bases outside the gene matches. The length of the CDR3 is 14 residues. Germline CDR1 is DFQATT and CDR2 is SNEGSKA (reference sequence). The CDR3 sequence: CSASLAGDTYEQYF. CDR3 sequence (DNA): TGCAGTGCTAGTCTAGCGGGGGACACCTACGAGCAGTACTTC.

V is TRBV4-1 and J is TRBJ2-2; a possible D gene is TRBD2 (6 bases). Trimming shortened V by 0 bases and J by 2 bases, and 13 bases separated the two germline ends. CDR1 is MGHRA and CDR2 is YSYEKL in the germline V gene. CDR3 size: 17 residues. DNA for the CDR3: TGCGCCAGCAGCCAAGACCGCGGACTAACTAACACCGGGGAGCTGTTTTTT. Protein sequence: CASSQDRGLTNTGELFF.

This clone is a singleton in its sample. The gene calls are TRBV6-5 and TRBJ1-5; maybe TRBD1 (5 bases). CDR1 is MNHEY, CDR2 SVGAGI, per germline. The CDR3 covers 13 residues. V lost 6 bases and J lost 6, with 12 bases in between. CDR3: CASSQGSSQPQHF. The CDR3 nucleotides are TGTGCCAGCAGCCAGGGATCCAGTCAGCCCCAGCATTTT.

The CDR3 DNA sequence: TGTGCCTGGAACGAGGGCGGGGAGCAGTTCTTC. It codes for CAWNEGGEQFF. The chain joins TRBV30 to TRBJ2-1, with D tentatively TRBD2 (5 bases). CDR1 GTSNPN and CDR2 SVGIG come from the germline V gene (reference sequence). This CDR3 region has 11 residues. With 4 bases removed from V and 10 bases from J, the gap between germline ends came to 11 bases.